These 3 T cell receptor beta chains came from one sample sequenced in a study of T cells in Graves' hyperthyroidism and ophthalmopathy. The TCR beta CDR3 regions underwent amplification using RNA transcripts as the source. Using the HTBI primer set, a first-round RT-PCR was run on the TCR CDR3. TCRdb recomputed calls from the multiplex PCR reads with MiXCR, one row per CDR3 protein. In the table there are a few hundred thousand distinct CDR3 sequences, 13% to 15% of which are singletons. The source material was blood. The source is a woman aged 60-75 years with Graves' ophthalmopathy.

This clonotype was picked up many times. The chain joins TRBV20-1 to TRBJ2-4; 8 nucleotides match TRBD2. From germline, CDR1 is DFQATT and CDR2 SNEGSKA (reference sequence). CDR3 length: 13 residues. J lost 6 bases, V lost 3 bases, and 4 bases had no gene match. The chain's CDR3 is CSARIAGRNIQYF. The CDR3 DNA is TGCAGTGCTAGGATAGCGGGACGAAACATTCAGTACTTC.

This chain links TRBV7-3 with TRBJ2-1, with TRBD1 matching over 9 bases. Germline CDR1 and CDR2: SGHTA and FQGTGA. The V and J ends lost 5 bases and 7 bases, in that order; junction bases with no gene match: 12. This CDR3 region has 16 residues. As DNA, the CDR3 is TGTGCCAGCAGCATTAACCGCGACAGGGGGTTTAATGAGCAGTTCTTC. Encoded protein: CASSINRDRGFNEQFF.

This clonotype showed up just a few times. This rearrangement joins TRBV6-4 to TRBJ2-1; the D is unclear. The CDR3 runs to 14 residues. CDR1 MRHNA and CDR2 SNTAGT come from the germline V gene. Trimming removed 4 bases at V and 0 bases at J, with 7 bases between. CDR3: CASSVTSSYNEQFF. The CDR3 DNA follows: TGTGCCAGCAGTGTGACGAGCTCCTACAATGAGCAGTTCTTC.